Listed below are T cell receptor beta chains from one sample, sequenced in a study of blood T cells in healthy people across ages. One entry per CDR3 protein results from TCRdb running MiXCR on the 5' RACE reads. The sample contains some 730,000 distinct CDR3 sequences, about 24% of which appear only once. Sequenced sample: blood. These receptors all stem from a man between 65 and 85 years old in good health. The CDR3 runs from the conserved cysteine through the conserved F or W. The order of the fields is V gene, J gene, CDR3 protein.

V gene: TRBV19
J gene: TRBJ2-5
CDR3 protein: CASSPYLGGETQYF

V gene: TRBV12-3/TRBV12-4
J gene: TRBJ1-1
CDR3 protein: CASTDSPREAFF

V gene: TRBV12-3/TRBV12-4
J gene: TRBJ1-4
CDR3 protein: CASSWQAGINEKLFF

V gene: TRBV20-1
J gene: TRBJ2-3
CDR3 protein: CSARESRAGADTQYF

V gene: TRBV20-1
J gene: TRBJ1-1
CDR3 protein: CSATATGDNTEAFF

V gene: TRBV29-1
J gene: TRBJ2-3
CDR3 protein: CNVDGGRTQYF

V gene: TRBV10-3
J gene: TRBJ1-2
CDR3 protein: CAISVNRDTVDYGYTF

V gene: TRBV12-3/TRBV12-4
J gene: TRBJ1-1
CDR3 protein: CASSLAGWGAEAFF

V gene: TRBV10-2
J gene: TRBJ2-7
CDR3 protein: CASSDLAGADF

V gene: TRBV7-9
J gene: TRBJ1-2
CDR3 protein: CATISARVYGYTF

V gene: TRBV10-3
J gene: TRBJ2-1
CDR3 protein: CAISGDTVYNEQFF

V gene: TRBV11-3
J gene: TRBJ2-1
CDR3 protein: CACSLDADLYNEQFF

V gene: TRBV12-3/TRBV12-4
J gene: -
CDR3 protein: CASRPFGTGSNEQFF

V gene: TRBV27
J gene: TRBJ2-3
CDR3 protein: CASGFSGRTDTQYF

V gene: TRBV25-1
J gene: TRBJ2-1
CDR3 protein: CASTTLGLAGNEQFF

V gene: TRBV20-1
J gene: TRBJ2-1
CDR3 protein: CSAPGGAGYNEQFF

V gene: TRBV28
J gene: TRBJ2-4
CDR3 protein: CASSLPGTGKNIQYF

V gene: TRBV19
J gene: TRBJ2-1
CDR3 protein: CASSISGARHNEQFF

V gene: TRBV6-5
J gene: TRBJ1-5
CDR3 protein: CASSSRRPNQPQHF

V gene: TRBV7-2
J gene: TRBJ1-2
CDR3 protein: CASSLDSRGGYGYTF

V gene: TRBV20-1
J gene: TRBJ2-1
CDR3 protein: CSEAPRDREYNEQFF

V gene: TRBV3-1
J gene: TRBJ1-4
CDR3 protein: CASSRGRGAPTNEKLFF

V gene: TRBV12-3/TRBV12-4
J gene: TRBJ2-5
CDR3 protein: CASSLGREQETQYF

V gene: TRBV20-1
J gene: TRBJ2-5
CDR3 protein: CSARPAGRIKETQYF

V gene: TRBV3-1
J gene: TRBJ2-1
CDR3 protein: CASSQVNYGQFF

V gene: TRBV7-9
J gene: TRBJ1-1
CDR3 protein: CASSLARVPRNTEAFF

V gene: TRBV20-1
J gene: TRBJ1-2
CDR3 protein: CSARRGRDGYTF

V gene: TRBV11-2
J gene: TRBJ2-7
CDR3 protein: CASSTLRGPNSYEQYF

V gene: TRBV2
J gene: -
CDR3 protein: CASSDGVFPYEQYF

V gene: TRBV29-1
J gene: TRBJ1-1
CDR3 protein: CSPTGPTNTEAFF

V gene: TRBV9
J gene: TRBJ2-4
CDR3 protein: CASSFRTGGSDIQYF

V gene: TRBV6-5
J gene: TRBJ1-5
CDR3 protein: CASSPSRFNQPQHF

V gene: TRBV7-7
J gene: TRBJ2-1
CDR3 protein: CASSQLRTGVDEQFF